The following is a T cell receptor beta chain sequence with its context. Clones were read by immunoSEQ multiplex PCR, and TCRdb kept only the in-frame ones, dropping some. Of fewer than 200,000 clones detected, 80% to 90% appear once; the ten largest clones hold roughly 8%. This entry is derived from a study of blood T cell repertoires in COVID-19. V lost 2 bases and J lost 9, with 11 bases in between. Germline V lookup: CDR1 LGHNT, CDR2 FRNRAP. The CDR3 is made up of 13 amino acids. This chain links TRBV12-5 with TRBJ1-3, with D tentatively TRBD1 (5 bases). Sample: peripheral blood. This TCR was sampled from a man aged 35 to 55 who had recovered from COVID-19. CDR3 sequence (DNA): TGTGCTAGTGGTTTGCCCCCCGGGGGCACCATATATTTT. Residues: CASGLPPGGTIYF. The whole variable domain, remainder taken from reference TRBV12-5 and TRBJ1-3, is DARVTQTPRHKVTEMGQEVTMRCQPILGHNTVFWYRQTMMQGLELLAYFRNRAPLDDSGMPKDRFSAEMPDATLATLKIQPSEPRDSAVYFCASGLPPGGTIYFGEGSWLTVV.